The clone carrying this T cell receptor (beta chain) was detected only once. The CDR3 has 17 amino acids. Trimming removed 0 bases from V and 0 bases from J, with 15 bases in between. In germline, CDR1 is SGHNT, CDR2 YYREEE (reference sequence). The data stem from a study of cytomegalovirus exposure and HLA in healthy donors. The PCR contained 60 Vbeta and 13 Jbeta primers. Produced via immunoSEQ multiplex PCR; TCRdb's table is partial and in-frame only. The top ten clones hold roughly 2% of a sample with 130,000 to 150,000 clones, around 75% of them seen once. This TCR derives from a woman aged 40-49 years in good health and CMV-seronegative. The material sequenced was PBMCs. V gene TRBV5-4 combines with J gene TRBJ1-1; D not certain. The CDR3 DNA is TGTGCCAGCAGCTTGGTAGGCGGCGGCAGAATGAACACTGAAGCTTTCTTT. Its protein product is CASSLVGGGRMNTEAFF.